This TCR beta chain is from a study of human T cells and chemical hapten exposure. Time point reported: patch test 2, 6 weeks after DPC sensitization. Indicated treatment: therapeutic diphenylcyclopropenone sensitization with weekly scalp DPC. One entry per CDR3 protein, called by TCRdb with MiXCR from the RACE reads. The data hold 80,000 to 95,000 distinct CDR3 sequences, with approximately 10% observed a single time. This CDR3 spans 13 amino acids. Germline values: CDR1 SGHKS, CDR2 YYEKEE (reference sequence). V dropped 1 base and J dropped 18 bases, with 17 bases sitting between them. Here the sequenced sample was whole blood, taken in connection with sensitization to the hapten diphenylcyclopropenone (DPC). The receptor was derived from a man between 18 and 35 years old with alopecia areata. Some clones in this sample may be carry-over from other donors' samples. V gene TRBV5-5 combines with J gene TRBJ2-6, with D uncertain. The CDR3 DNA is TGTGCCAGCAGCTTGACCGTGGATAACGACCCGACTTTC. This sequence encodes CASSLTVDNDPTF. Full variable domain (outside the CDR3, taken from reference TRBV5-5 and TRBJ2-6): DAGVTQSPTHLIKTRGQQVTLRCSPISGHKSVSWYQQVLGQGPQFIFQYYEKEERGRGNFPDRFSARQFPNYSSELNVNALLLGDSALYLCASSLTVDNDPTFGAGSRLTVL.